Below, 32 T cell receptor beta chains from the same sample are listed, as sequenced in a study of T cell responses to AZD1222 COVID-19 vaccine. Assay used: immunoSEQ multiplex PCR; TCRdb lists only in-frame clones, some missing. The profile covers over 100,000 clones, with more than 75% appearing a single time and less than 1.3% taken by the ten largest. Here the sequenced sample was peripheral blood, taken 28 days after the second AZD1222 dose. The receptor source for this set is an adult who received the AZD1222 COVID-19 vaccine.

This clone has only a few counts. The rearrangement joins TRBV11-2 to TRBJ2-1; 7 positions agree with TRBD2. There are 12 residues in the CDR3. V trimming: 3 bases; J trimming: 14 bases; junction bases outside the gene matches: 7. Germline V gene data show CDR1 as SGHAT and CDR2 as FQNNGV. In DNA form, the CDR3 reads TGTGCCAGCAGCTTGGAGCGGGACCAAGAGTTCTTC. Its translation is CASSLERDQEFF.

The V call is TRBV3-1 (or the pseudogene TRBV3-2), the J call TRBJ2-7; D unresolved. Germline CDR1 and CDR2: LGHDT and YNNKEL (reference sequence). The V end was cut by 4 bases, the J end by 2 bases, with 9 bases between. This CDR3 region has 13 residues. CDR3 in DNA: TGTGCCAGCAGCCCCGGGTTTACCTACGAGCAGTACTTC. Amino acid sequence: CASSPGFTYEQYF.

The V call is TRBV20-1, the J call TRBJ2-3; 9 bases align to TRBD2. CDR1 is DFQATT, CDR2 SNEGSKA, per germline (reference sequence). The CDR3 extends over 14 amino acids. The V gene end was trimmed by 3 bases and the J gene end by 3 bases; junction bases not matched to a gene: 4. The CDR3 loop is CSASMAGGTDTQYF. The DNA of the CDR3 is TGCAGTGCTAGTATGGCGGGAGGGACAGATACGCAGTATTTT.

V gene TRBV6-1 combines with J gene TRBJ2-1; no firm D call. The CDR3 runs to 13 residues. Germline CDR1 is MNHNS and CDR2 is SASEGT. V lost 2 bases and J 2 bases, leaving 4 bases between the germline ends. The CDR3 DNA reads TGTGCCAGCAGTGAACCGGCCTACAATGAGCAGTTCTTC. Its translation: CASSEPAYNEQFF.

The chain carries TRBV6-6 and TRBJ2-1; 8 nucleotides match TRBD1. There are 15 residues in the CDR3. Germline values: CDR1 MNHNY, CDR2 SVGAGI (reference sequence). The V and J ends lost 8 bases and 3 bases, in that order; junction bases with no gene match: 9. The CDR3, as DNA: TGTGCCAGCTACGGGCCTGGGACAGGCTACAATGAGCAGTTCTTC. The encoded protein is CASYGPGTGYNEQFF.

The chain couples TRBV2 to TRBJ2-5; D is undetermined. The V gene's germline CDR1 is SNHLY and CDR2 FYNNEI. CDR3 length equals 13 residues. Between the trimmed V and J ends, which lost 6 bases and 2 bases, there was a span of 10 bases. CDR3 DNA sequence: TGTGCCAGCAGAGCTGACGGGCAAGAGACCCAGTACTTC. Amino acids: CASRADGQETQYF.

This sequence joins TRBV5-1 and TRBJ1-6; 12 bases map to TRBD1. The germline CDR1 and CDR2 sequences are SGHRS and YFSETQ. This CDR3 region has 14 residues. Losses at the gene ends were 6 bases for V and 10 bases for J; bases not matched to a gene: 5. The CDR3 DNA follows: TGCGCCAGCAAACCGGGACAGGGGGCCTCACCCCTCCACTTT. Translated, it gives CASKPGQGASPLHF.

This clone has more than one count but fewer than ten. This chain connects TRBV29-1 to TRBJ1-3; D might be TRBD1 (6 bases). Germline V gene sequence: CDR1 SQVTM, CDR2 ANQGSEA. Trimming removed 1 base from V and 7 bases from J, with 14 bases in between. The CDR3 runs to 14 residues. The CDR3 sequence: CSVEVGTPYNTIYF. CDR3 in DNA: TGCAGCGTTGAAGTTGGGACACCCTATAACACCATATATTTT.

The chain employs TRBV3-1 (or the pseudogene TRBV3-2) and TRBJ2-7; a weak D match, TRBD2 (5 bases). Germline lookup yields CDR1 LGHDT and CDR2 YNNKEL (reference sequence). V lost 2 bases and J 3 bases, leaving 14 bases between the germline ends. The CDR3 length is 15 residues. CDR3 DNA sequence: TGTGCCAGCAGCCAACGCCCGACGGGGAGCTACGAGCAGTACTTC. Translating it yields CASSQRPTGSYEQYF.

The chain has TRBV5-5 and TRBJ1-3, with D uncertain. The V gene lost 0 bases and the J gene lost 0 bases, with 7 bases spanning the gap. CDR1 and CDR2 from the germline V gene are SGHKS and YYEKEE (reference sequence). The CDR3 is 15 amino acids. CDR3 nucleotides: TGTGCCAGCAGCTTGGAATGGGCCTCTGGAAACACCATATATTTT. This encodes CASSLEWASGNTIYF.

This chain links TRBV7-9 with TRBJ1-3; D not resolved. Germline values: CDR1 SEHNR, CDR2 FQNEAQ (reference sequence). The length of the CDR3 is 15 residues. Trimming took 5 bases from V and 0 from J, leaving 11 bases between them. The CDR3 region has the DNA TGTGCCAGCAGCCCTAGTGGACGCTCTGGAAACACCATATATTTT. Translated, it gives CASSPSGRSGNTIYF.

The CDR3 region is CASSLSWQAVGELFF. The CDR3 DNA follows: TGCGCCAGCAGCCTTTCATGGCAGGCTGTGGGGGAGCTGTTTTTT. The chain has TRBV5-1 and TRBJ2-2; D uncertain. The V gene's germline CDR1 is SGHRS and CDR2 YFSETQ. V lost 4 bases and J lost 8, with 18 bases in between. This CDR3 region has 15 residues.

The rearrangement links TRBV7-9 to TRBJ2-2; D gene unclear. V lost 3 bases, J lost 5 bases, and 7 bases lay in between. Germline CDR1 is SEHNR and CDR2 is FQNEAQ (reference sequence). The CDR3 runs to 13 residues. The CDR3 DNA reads TGTGCCAGCAGCTTCAGGCTTACCGGGGAGCTGTTTTTT. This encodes CASSFRLTGELFF.

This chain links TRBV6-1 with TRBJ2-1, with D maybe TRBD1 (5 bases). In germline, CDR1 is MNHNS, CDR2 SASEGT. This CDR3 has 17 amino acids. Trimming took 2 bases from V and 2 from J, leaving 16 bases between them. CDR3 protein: CASSERIGQGTYNEQFF. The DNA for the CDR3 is TGTGCCAGCAGTGAACGGATCGGGCAGGGTACCTACAATGAGCAGTTCTTC.

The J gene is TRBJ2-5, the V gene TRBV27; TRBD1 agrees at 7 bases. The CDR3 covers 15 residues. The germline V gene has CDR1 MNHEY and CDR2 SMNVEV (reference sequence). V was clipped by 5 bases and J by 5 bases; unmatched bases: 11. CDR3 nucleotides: TGTGCCAGCAGTAGAGACAGGGTTTTAAGCGAGACCCAGTACTTC. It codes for CASSRDRVLSETQYF.

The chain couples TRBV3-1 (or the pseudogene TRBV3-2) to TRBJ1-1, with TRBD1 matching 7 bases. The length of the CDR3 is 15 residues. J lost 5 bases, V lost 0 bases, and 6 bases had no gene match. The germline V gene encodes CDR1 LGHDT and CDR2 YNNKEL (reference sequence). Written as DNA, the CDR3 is TGTGCCAGCAGCCAAGAAGGGTCCAGGGGGACTGAAGCTTTCTTT. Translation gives CASSQEGSRGTEAFF.

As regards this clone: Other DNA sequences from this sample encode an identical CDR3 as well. The CDR3 protein is CASSPGSNQPQHF. DNA of the CDR3: TGTGCCAGCTCACCAGGCAGCAATCAGCCCCAGCATTTT. The genes are TRBV18 and TRBJ1-5; D is unclear. The CDR3 extends over 13 amino acids. The germline V gene has CDR1 KGHSH and CDR2 LQKENI. The germline V and J ends were trimmed by 2 bases and 1 base, with 3 bases remaining between them.

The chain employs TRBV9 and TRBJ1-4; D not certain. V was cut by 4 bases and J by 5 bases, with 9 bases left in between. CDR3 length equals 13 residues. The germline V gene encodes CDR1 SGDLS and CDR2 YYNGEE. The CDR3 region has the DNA TGTGCCAGCAGCCCGAGAAGGAATGAAAAACTGTTTTTT. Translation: CASSPRRNEKLFF.

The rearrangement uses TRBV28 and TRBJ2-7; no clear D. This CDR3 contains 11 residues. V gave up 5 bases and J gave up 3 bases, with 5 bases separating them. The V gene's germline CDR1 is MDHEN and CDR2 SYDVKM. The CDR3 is CASSINYEQYF. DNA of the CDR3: TGTGCCAGCAGTATTAACTACGAGCAGTACTTC.

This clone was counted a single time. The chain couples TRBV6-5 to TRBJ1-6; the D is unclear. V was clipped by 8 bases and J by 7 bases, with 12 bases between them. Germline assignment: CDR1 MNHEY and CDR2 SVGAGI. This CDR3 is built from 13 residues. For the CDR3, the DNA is TGTGCCAGCCATACCTCTCAGAATTCACCCCTCCACTTT. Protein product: CASHTSQNSPLHF.

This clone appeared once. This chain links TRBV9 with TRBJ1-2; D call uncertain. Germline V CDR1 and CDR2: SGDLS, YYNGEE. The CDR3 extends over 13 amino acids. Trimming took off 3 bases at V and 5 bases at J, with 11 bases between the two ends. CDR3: CASSDTWSYGYTF. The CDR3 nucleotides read TGTGCCAGCAGCGACACGTGGAGTTATGGCTACACCTTC.

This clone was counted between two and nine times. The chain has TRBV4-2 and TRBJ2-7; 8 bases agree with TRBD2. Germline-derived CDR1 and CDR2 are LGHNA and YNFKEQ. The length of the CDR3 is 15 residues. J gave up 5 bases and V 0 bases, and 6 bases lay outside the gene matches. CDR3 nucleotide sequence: TGTGCCAGCAGCCAAGATACAGCGGGAGTTAACGAGCAGTACTTC. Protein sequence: CASSQDTAGVNEQYF.

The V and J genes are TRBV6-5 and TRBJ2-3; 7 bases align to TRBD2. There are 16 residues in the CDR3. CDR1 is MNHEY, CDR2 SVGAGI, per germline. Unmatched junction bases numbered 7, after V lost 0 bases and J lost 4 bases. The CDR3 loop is CASSYSGGSGSDTQYF. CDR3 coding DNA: TGTGCCAGCAGTTACTCTGGCGGGAGTGGCTCAGATACGCAGTATTTT.

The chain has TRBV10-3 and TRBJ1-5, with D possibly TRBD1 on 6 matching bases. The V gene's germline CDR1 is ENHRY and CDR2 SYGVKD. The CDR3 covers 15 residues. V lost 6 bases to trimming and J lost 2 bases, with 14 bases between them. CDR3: CAIRASGGGNQPQHF. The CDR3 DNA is TGTGCCATCAGGGCCTCGGGGGGCGGCAATCAGCCCCAGCATTTT.

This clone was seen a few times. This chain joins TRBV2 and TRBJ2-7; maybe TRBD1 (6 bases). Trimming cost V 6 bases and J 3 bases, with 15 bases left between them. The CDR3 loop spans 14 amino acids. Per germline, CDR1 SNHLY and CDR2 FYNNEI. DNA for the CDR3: TGTGCCAGCAGAAACAGGGAATCCCTCTACGAGCAGTACTTC. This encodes CASRNRESLYEQYF.

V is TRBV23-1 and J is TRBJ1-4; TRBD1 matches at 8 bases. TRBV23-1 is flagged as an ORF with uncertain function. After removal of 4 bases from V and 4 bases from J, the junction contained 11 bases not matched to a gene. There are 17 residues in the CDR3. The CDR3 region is CASSRVDRQGNNEKLFF. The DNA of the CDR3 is TGCGCCAGCAGTCGTGTGGATAGACAGGGGAATAATGAAAAACTGTTTTTT.

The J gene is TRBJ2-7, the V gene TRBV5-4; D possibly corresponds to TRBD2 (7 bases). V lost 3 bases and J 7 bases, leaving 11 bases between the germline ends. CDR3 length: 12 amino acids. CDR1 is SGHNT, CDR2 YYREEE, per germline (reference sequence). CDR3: CASSWGGQEQYF. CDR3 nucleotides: TGTGCCAGCAGCTGGGGGGGCCAGGAGCAGTACTTC.

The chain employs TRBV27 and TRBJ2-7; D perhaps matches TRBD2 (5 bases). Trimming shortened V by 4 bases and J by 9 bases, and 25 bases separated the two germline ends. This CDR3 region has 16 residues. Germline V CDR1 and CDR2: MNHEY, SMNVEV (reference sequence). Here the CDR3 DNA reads TGTGCCAGCAGTTCGATAGACGGGATGGCACCCAAGTGGCAGTACTTC. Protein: CASSSIDGMAPKWQYF.

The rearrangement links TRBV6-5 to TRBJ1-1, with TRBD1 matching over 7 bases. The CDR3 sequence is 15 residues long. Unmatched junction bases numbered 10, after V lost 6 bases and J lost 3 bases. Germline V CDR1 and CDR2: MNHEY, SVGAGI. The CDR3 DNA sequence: TGTGCCAGCAGGGAGCCCCGGACAGGTTACACTGAAGCTTTCTTT. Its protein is CASREPRTGYTEAFF.

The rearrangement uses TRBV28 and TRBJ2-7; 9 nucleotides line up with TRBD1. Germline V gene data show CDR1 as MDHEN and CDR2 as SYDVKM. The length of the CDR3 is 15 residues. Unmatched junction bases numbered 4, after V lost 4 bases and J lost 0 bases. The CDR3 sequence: CASSYRGQFSYEQYF. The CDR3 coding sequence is TGTGCCAGCAGTTACAGGGGGCAATTCTCCTACGAGCAGTACTTC.

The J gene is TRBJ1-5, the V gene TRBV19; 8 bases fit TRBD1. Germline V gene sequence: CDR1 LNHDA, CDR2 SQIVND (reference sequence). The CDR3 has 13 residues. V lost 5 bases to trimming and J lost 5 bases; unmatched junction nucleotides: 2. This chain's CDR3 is CASSQDRDQPQHF. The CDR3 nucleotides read TGTGCCAGTAGTCAGGACAGGGATCAGCCCCAGCATTTT.

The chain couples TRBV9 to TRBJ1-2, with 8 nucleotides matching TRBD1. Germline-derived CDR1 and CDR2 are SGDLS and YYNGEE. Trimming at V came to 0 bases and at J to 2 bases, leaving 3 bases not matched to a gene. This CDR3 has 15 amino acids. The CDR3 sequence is CASSVGAGGNYGYTF. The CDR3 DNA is TGTGCCAGCAGCGTAGGAGCAGGGGGCAACTATGGCTACACCTTC. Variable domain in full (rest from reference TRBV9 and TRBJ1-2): DSGVTQTPKHLITATGQRVTLRCSPRSGDLSVYWYQQSLDQGLQFLIQYYNGEERAKGNILERFSAQQFPDLHSELNLSSLELGDSALYFCASSVGAGGNYGYTFGSGTRLTVV.